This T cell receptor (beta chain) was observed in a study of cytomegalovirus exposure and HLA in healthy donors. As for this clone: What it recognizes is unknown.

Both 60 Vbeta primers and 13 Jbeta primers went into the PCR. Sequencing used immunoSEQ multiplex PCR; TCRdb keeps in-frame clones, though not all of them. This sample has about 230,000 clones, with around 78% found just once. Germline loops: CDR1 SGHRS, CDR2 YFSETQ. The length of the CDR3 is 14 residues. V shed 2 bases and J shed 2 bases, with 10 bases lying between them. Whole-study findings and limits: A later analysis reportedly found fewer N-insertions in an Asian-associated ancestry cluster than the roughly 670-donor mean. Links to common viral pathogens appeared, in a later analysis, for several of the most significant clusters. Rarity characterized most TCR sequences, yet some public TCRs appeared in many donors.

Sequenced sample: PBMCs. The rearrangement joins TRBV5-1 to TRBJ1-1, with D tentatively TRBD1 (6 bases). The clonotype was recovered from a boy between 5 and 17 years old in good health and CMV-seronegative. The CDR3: CASSFYRENTEAFF. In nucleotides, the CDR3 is TGCGCCAGCAGCTTTTACAGGGAAAACACTGAAGCTTTCTTT.